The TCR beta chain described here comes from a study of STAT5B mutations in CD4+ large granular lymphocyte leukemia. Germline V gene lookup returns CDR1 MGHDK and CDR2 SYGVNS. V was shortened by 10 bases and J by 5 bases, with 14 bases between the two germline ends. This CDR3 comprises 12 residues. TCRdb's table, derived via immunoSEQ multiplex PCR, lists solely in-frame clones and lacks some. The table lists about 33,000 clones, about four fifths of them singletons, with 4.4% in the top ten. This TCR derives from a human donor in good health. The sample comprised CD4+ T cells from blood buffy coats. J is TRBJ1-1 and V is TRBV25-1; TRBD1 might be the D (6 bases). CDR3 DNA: TGTGCCACGTCCGCAGGGGAGACTGAAGCTTTCTTT. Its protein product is CATSAGETEAFF.